The clone carrying this T cell receptor beta chain was seen many times. The data were taken from a study of T-cell reconstitution after alpha-beta-depleted transplantation in children. The CDR3 totals 13 residues. Trimming removed 5 bases at V and 1 base at J, with 8 bases between. In germline, CDR1 is SGHVS, CDR2 FNYEAQ. Construction of the TCRbeta library involved unique molecular identifiers. TCRdb independently ran MiXCR on the PCR reads; one entry per CDR3 protein. The data contain about 900,000 distinct CDR3 sequences, roughly 29% of them singletons. The V and J genes are TRBV7-6 and TRBJ1-1; TRBD1 might be the D (5 bases). This sequence originates from a boy in the first two years of life who had a stem cell transplant for SCID, so the T cells may come from the graft donor. Sequencing used PBMCs, mostly from graft donor cells, obtained 360 days after TCRalphabeta/CD19-depleted stem cell transplant. The chain's CDR3 is CASSPGTNTEAFF. CDR3 DNA sequence: TGTGCCAGCAGCCCAGGGACGAACACTGAAGCTTTCTTT.